These 30 T cell receptor delta chains originate from one sample sequenced in a study of γδ T cells in repeated Plasmodium falciparum infection. Vgamma9/Vdelta2+ and Vdelta2-negative gammadelta T cells were flow-sorted from PBMC for bulk sequencing. TCRdb called clones from the multiplex PCR reads again using CATT. Found here are 55,000 to 70,000 delta-chain clones, over 1.5% of them singletons; the top ten hold approximately 15%. Sequenced input: gamma-delta T cells from blood. These receptors came from a pool of human donors (malaria-infected and uninfected, not separated).

As to this clone: TCRdb assigns this DNA the protein of a much larger clone, which departs from its translation at residue 9; this likely reflects a read error, and the protein shown comes from translating the DNA. This CDR3 reads CACDVLGDASSWDTRQMFF. In DNA, the CDR3 is TGTGCCTGTGACGTACTGGGGGATGCGAGCTCCTGGGACACCCGACAGATGTTTTTC. The gene calls are TRDV2 and TRDJ3, with 10 bases fitting TRDD3. Because TCRdb records no J gene, it was assigned here through a match of the DNA to germline. V shed 3 bases, J shed 0 bases, and the junction held 7 bases outside the gene matches. Germline CDR1 and CDR2: GEAIGNYY and EKD. The CDR3 length is 19 residues.

This clone was found many times. TCRdb lists the protein of a much larger clone for this DNA, which differs at residue 21, so this is likely a read error; the protein given here is translated from the DNA itself. This chain joins TRAV38-2/DV8 and TRDJ1; TRDD3 agrees at 7 bases. The germline V gene has CDR1 TSESDYY and CDR2 QEAYKQQN. CDR3 size: 22 residues. The CDR3 loop reads CAYRPFLFGKHWGPQYTDKLTF. DNA for the CDR3: TGTGCTTATCGTCCATTCCTGTTCGGAAAGCACTGGGGACCTCAGTACACCGATAAACTCACCTTT.

With respect to this clone: This DNA's translation and the protein TCRdb lists, from a much larger clone, do not match at residue 10, likely due to a read error; the protein shown is translated from the DNA. V gene TRDV1 combines with J gene TRDJ1, with 8 bases fitting TRDD3. The germline gives CDR1 TSWWSYY, CDR2 QGS. V dropped 3 bases and J dropped 0; count of bases not matched to a gene: 15. CDR3 length: 19 amino acids. CDR3 in amino acids: CALGDRDWGVPRNTDKLIF. The CDR3 bases are TGTGCTCTTGGGGACCGCGACTGGGGGGTACCCAGAAACACCGATAAACTCATCTTT.

This clone was picked up many times. TCRdb assigns this DNA the protein of a much larger clone, which departs from its translation at residue 11; this likely reflects a read error, and the protein shown comes from translating the DNA. V is TRDV1 and J is TRDJ1, with 8 bases matching TRDD3. The CDR3 totals 16 residues. Germline lookup yields CDR1 TSWWSYY and CDR2 QGS. V shed 0 bases, J shed 7 bases, and the junction held 10 bases outside the gene matches. In DNA, the CDR3 is TGTGCTCTTGGGGAACTTTCGGCTGGGGGAGCCTCTAAACTCATCTTT. It is translated as CALGELSAGGASKLIF.

This clone was observed many times. This likely stems from a read error, as it lies one base from a far larger clone. Other DNA sequences in this sample translate to the same CDR3. No J gene was called, and the V gene is TRDV2; no check of the table's D call, TRDD3, against the DNA was made. CDR1 is GEAIGNYY, CDR2 EKD, per germline. This CDR3 comprises 22 residues. The CDR3 DNA follows: TGTGCCTGTGACACCATTAACCCCTCCGTACTGGGGGAAGGTCCGCTCACCGATAAACTCATCTTC. This translates into CACDTINPSVLGEGPLTDKLIF.

Regarding this clone: The TCRdb protein comes from a much larger clone and disagrees with this DNA's translation at residue 16, likely due to a read error; the protein given here is derived from the DNA. The V gene is TRDV3; the J gene was not called; the table assigns TRDD3, which was not confirmed against the DNA. Germline V CDR1 and CDR2: TVYSNPD, GDNSRS (reference sequence). The CDR3 contains 17 residues. CDR3 in amino acids: CARKAPTGAPFTDKLTF. The CDR3 DNA reads as TGTGCCCGGAAAGCCCCTACGGGGGCCCCATTCACCGATAAACTCACCTTT.

In the case of this clone: The protein TCRdb lists belongs to a much larger clone and differs from this DNA's translation at residue 23, which points to a read error; the protein shown is made from the DNA. This chain connects TRDV1 to TRDJ1, with 11 bases lining up with TRDD3. Looked up from germline, CDR1 is TSWWSYY and CDR2 is QGS. This CDR3 has 25 amino acids. The CDR3 DNA reads TGTGCTCTTGGGGCCCCGCGTCGAGAACATTCCTACCAACTGGGGGATAACTCGTACACCGATAAATTCATCTTT. It is translated as CALGAPRREHSYQLGDNSYTDKFIF.

Many counts were recorded for this clone. A read error likely explains why the TCRdb protein, taken from a much larger clone, differs from this DNA's translation at residue 24; the protein shown is translated from the DNA. The V gene reported is TRDV1; the J gene is uncalled; the D segment call TRDD3 is taken from the table without a DNA check. This CDR3 is 25 amino acids long. Germline lookup yields CDR1 TSWWSYY and CDR2 QGS. The CDR3 sequence: CALGDRGVWSFPLGQGVPRADKLTF. The CDR3 DNA reads as TGTGCTCTTGGGGACAGAGGAGTTTGGTCCTTCCCACTGGGGCAAGGGGTTCCACGCGCCGATAAACTCACCTTT.

Regarding this clone: The protein held in TCRdb is that of a much larger clone and does not match this DNA's translation at residue 3, likely because of a read error; the protein shown is translated from the DNA. This chain uses TRDV2 with TRDJ3; 11 bases map to TRDD3. The J gene, left out of TCRdb, was set here by checking the DNA against germline. Germline-derived CDR1 and CDR2 are GEAIGNYY and EKD. The length of the CDR3 is 19 residues. CDR3 sequence (DNA): TGTGCCCGTGACAGCGTACTGGGGGATAGCTCCTGGGACACCCGACAGATGTTTTTC. Its translation: CARDSVLGDSSWDTRQMFF.

In regard to this clone: TCRdb shows a much larger clone's protein in place of this DNA's translation, and the two differ at residue 11, likely through a read error; the protein shown is translated from the DNA. This sequence joins TRDV1 and TRDJ1, with 11 bases aligning to TRDD3. The J gene, missing from TCRdb, was assigned here through DNA to germline matching. With 5 bases clipped from V and 0 bases from J, the junction kept 26 bases outside the gene matches. CDR1 is TSWWSYY and CDR2 is QGS in the germline V gene. The CDR3 loop spans 23 amino acids. The CDR3 DNA follows: TGTGCTCTTGGGAAGAGGGCCTTCCACCCTCACTGGGGGATATTTCCGTACACCGATAAACTCATCTTT. Translation: CALGKRAFHPHWGIFPYTDKLIF.

The table lists this clone with many counts. The protein that TCRdb holds for this DNA derives from a much larger clone and differs from the translated DNA at residue 3, which likely indicates a read error; the protein shown here is translated from the DNA. This chain links TRDV2 with TRDJ1; unclear D gene. No J gene was available from TCRdb, and it was assigned here by a germline match of the DNA. V lost 9 bases and J lost 8, with 24 bases in between. CDR3 length: 14 residues. The germline V gene encodes CDR1 GEAIGNYY and CDR2 EKD. CDR3 residues: CARVPGTEALKLIF. As DNA, the CDR3 is TGTGCCCGTGTCCCAGGTACTGAGGCCCTAAAACTCATCTTT.

In its sample, this clone was seen many times. It differs at one base from a far larger clone, so likely a read error. Other DNA variants within this sample encode the same CDR3. The J gene is TRDJ1, the V gene TRDV1; 7 positions match TRDD3. Unmatched junction bases numbered 13, after V lost 9 bases and J lost 0 bases. There are 16 residues in the CDR3. The V gene's germline CDR1 is TSWWSYY and CDR2 QGS. DNA for the CDR3: TGTGCTCTCGGCCCCCTGGGGGTTGAGCACACCGATAAACTCATCTTT. Translation: CALGPLGVEHTDKLIF.

Worth noting for this clone: TCRdb's entry gives the protein of a much larger clone, which mismatches this DNA's translation at residue 18, likely from a read error; the protein reported here is translated from the DNA. V and J are TRDV3 and TRDJ1, with TRDD2 identical over 9 bases. The V gene's germline CDR1 is TVYSNPD and CDR2 GDNSRS (reference sequence). The CDR3 totals 19 residues. CDR3 bases: TGTGCCCGTACCTTCCTACGTACTGGGGTGTTAGGGTACACCGATAAACTCACCTTT. Its translation is CARTFLRTGVLGYTDKLTF.

About this clone: This likely stems from a read error, as it lies one base from a far larger clone. This same CDR3 is encoded by further DNA sequences in the sample. The chain couples TRDV1 to TRDJ1; D is possibly TRDD2 (5 bases). TCRdb offers no J gene call, so here the DNA was matched to germline to obtain one. Germline V gene lookup returns CDR1 TSWWSYY and CDR2 QGS. The CDR3 runs to 21 residues. CDR3 sequence (DNA): TGTGCTCTTGGGGAACTCAAACCTTGCCGATTGATCCTAAAGTACACTGATAAACTCATCTTT. Protein sequence: CALGELKPCRLILKYTDKLIF.

Only a few counts were recorded for this clone. Given a far larger clone just one base away, this is likely a sequencing read error. The identical CDR3 is also encoded by other nucleotide sequences in the sample. V gene TRDV2 combines with J gene TRDJ2; no definite D call. TCRdb offers no J gene call, so here the DNA was matched to germline to obtain one. Per germline, CDR1 GEAIGNYY and CDR2 EKD. This CDR3 contains 20 residues. In DNA form, the CDR3 reads TGCGCCTGTGACACCGTGTTCCAGGGTGAAGGCGGTACGACAACAGCACAACTCTTCTTT. Translation: CACDTVFQGEGGTTTAQLFF.

In its sample, this clone was seen many times. TCRdb assigns this DNA the protein of a much larger clone, which departs from its translation at residue 21; this likely reflects a read error, and the protein shown comes from translating the DNA. The CDR3 spells CALGEPSPFSTFILLGAPAYADKLIF. CDR3 in DNA: TGTGCTCTTGGGGAACCTTCACCCTTTTCTACGTTTATACTACTGGGGGCCCCGGCGTACGCCGATAAACTCATCTTT. This chain links TRDV1 with TRDJ1; TRDD3 matches 8 bases. The J gene, not given by TCRdb, was assigned here from a germline match of the nucleotide sequence. The CDR3 totals 26 residues. Germline CDR1 TSWWSYY, CDR2 QGS. The junction had 37 bases not matched to a gene; V was cut back by 1 base and J by 3 bases.

This clone was picked up a small number of times. A far larger clone is off by one base, so a read error is likely. Other DNA sequences from this sample encode an identical CDR3 as well. The chain joins TRDV3 to TRDJ1; no definite D call. Germline loops: CDR1 TVYSNPD, CDR2 GDNSRS (reference sequence). This CDR3 has 16 residues. Trimming cost V 1 base and J 0 bases, with 18 bases left between them. CDR3 region: CAFTPEGATYTDKLIF. CDR3 nucleotide sequence: TGTGCCTTTACACCGGAGGGAGCCACGTACACCGATAAACTCATCTTT.

A word on this clone: Translating this DNA gives a protein that differs at residue 9 from the TCRdb one, which belongs to a much larger clone; a read error is likely, and the protein shown is this translation. This sequence joins TRDV1 and TRDJ1; D is ambiguous. No J gene is reported in TCRdb; it was inferred here by comparing the DNA with germline. This CDR3 is 13 amino acids long. Germline CDR1 TSWWSYY, CDR2 QGS. The chain's CDR3 is CALGTTHTGKLIF. The CDR3 DNA sequence: TGTGCTCTTGGGACAACACACACCGGTAAACTCATCTTT.

A word on this clone: TCRdb attributes to this sequence the protein of a much larger clone, which differs from the DNA translation at residue 13; a read error is likely, and the protein displayed is translated from the DNA. The V call is TRDV1, the J call TRDJ1, with 9 nucleotides matching TRDD3. TCRdb leaves out the J gene; it was filled in here by matching the DNA to germline. With 0 bases clipped from V and 3 bases from J, the junction kept 20 bases outside the gene matches. Germline V gene lookup returns CDR1 TSWWSYY and CDR2 QGS. The CDR3 runs to 21 residues. Written as DNA, the CDR3 is TGTGCTCTTGGGGAACTAATCAGACCTACAACAAGGGGATACGGGGCCGATAAACTCATCTTT. This sequence encodes CALGELIRPTTRGYGADKLIF.

This clone was seen a handful of times. A far bigger clonotype differs at one base, so this is likely a read error. The sample carries other DNA sequences with the same CDR3. The rearrangement uses TRDV1 and TRDJ1; unclear D gene. V lost 3 bases and J lost 0, with 23 bases in between. The CDR3 totals 19 residues. The germline V gene encodes CDR1 TSWWSYY and CDR2 QGS. The CDR3 DNA sequence: TGTGCTCTTGGGGAGCATGAAACTGTCACAACCCCTTACACCGATAAACTCATCTTT. Residues: CALGEHETVTTPYTDKLIF.

A few counts support this clone. The protein that TCRdb holds for this DNA derives from a much larger clone and differs from the translated DNA at residue 16, which likely indicates a read error; the protein shown here is translated from the DNA. The CDR3 is CALGELGSMVGHHSPRGWDKLIF. CDR3 in DNA: TGTGCTCTTGGGGAACTAGGCTCTATGGTTGGACACCACTCTCCCAGGGGATGGGATAAACTCATCTTT. V and J are TRDV1 and TRDJ1; D may be TRDD3 (6 bases). The V gene lost 0 bases and the J gene lost 5 bases, with 37 bases spanning the gap. The germline gives CDR1 TSWWSYY, CDR2 QGS. The length of the CDR3 is 23 residues.

In the case of this clone: TCRdb records a much larger clone's protein for this DNA, with a difference at residue 20 that likely arises from a read error; the protein given is the translation of the DNA. The J gene was not called, though the V gene is TRDV1; the table's D call, TRDD3, was not checked against the DNA. CDR1 TSWWSYY and CDR2 QGS come from the germline V gene. The CDR3 has 21 amino acids. As DNA, the CDR3 is TGTGCTCTGCGGGTCCTTCCTACGATAATAACTGGGGGATACGCAACTGATAAACTCACCTTT. Amino acid sequence: CALRVLPTIITGGYATDKLTF.

In its sample, this clone was seen a few times. A read error is the likely source, as a far larger clone sits one nucleotide away. This sample includes further DNA sequences coding for the same CDR3. The chain recombines TRDV3 with TRDJ1, with D possibly being TRDD3 (6 bases). The CDR3 length is 19 residues. Germline-derived CDR1 and CDR2 are TVYSNPD and GDNSRS (reference sequence). CDR3 residues: CAATGLPPQIRSRNDKLIF. CDR3 in DNA: TGTGCCGCCACTGGGCTCCCTCCCCAGATACGGTCACGGAACGATAAGCTCATCTTT.

This clone came up a few times. A far larger clone is one base from this, pointing to a likely read error. Other DNA sequences from this sample encode an identical CDR3 as well. The chain combines TRDV1 with TRDJ1; 11 bases agree with TRDD3. Since TCRdb gives no J gene, matching the DNA to germline was used here to assign it. This CDR3 is built from 23 residues. In germline, CDR1 is TSWWSYY, CDR2 QGS. CDR3 sequence (DNA): TGTGCCCTTGGGGAACCTGGCTTCCTTTCAAACCTACTGGGGGATATAAAAACGGATAAACTCATCTTT. Translating gives CALGEPGFLSNLLGDIKTDKLIF.

This clone was picked up many times. The sample has other DNA sequences that encode this CDR3 too. V is TRDV1 and J is TRDJ1; TRDD2 matches at 7 bases. There are 21 residues in the CDR3. Germline trimming cut 5 bases from V and 1 base from J; bases unmatched to any gene: 25. Germline V lookup: CDR1 TSWWSYY, CDR2 QGS. The CDR3 loop is CALGKPAGFLRLLGPTDKLIF. DNA for the CDR3: TGTGCTCTTGGGAAACCGGCGGGGTTCCTACGTCTGCTGGGCCCCACCGATAAACTCATCTTT.

This clone was found a few times. TCRdb's protein, taken from a much larger clone, differs from this DNA's translation at residue 4, likely owing to a read error; the protein displayed comes from the DNA. V is TRDV1 and J is TRDJ1; 12 bases map to TRDD3. Germline CDR1 is TSWWSYY and CDR2 is QGS. V was clipped by 7 bases and J by 0 bases; unmatched bases: 27. The CDR3 length is 23 residues. The DNA of the CDR3 is TGTGCTCTTGATTCCTTCCTACGTAGGAGCTGGGGGATACGCCCTCGGTACACCGATAAACTCATCTTT. Its protein product is CALDSFLRRSWGIRPRYTDKLIF.

In its sample, this clone was seen many times. TCRdb's listed protein matches a much larger clone and diverges from this DNA's translation at residue 14, likely through a read error; the protein shown comes from the DNA. The chain combines TRDV1 with TRDJ1, with 7 bases matching TRDD3. V trimming: 4 bases; J trimming: 2 bases; junction bases outside the gene matches: 22. The germline V gene has CDR1 TSWWSYY and CDR2 QGS. The CDR3 runs 20 residues. As DNA, the CDR3 is TGTGCTCTTGGGGCAATACCGGGGGATTTAAAAGGGCGTAGGACCGATAAACTCATCTTT. Translated: CALGAIPGDLKGRRTDKLIF.

Comment on this clone: Translating this DNA gives a protein that differs at residue 10 from the TCRdb one, which belongs to a much larger clone; a read error is likely, and the protein shown is this translation. The V gene was left uncalled, and the J gene is TRDJ1; the table names TRDD3, a call not compared with the DNA. The CDR3 is 21 amino acids. The DNA of the CDR3 is TGTGCTCTTGGGGACCCCCTTCCAACATCACTGGGGGTTTTACTCACCGATAAACTCATCTTT. Translating it yields CALGDPLPTSLGVLLTDKLIF.

This clone was detected many times. TCRdb lists the protein of a much larger clone for this DNA, which differs at residue 4, so this is likely a read error; the protein given here is translated from the DNA itself. This chain connects TRDV1 to TRDJ1; D not resolved. Trimming removed 8 bases at V and 2 bases at J, with 24 bases between. CDR1 and CDR2 from the germline V gene are TSWWSYY and QGS. The CDR3 contains 17 residues. CDR3 amino acids: CALRKGPPADGTDKLIF. CDR3 nucleotides: TGTGCTCTTAGGAAGGGGCCTCCCGCAGATGGGACCGATAAACTCATCTTT.

This clone was counted between two and nine times. This likely reflects a read error, since a far larger clone is one base away. Additional DNA sequences in this sample encode the identical CDR3. For the V gene the call is TRDV2; the J gene has no call; the DNA was not used to check the table's D call, TRDD3. The length of the CDR3 is 19 residues. The germline CDR1 and CDR2 sequences are GEAIGNYY and EKD. The DNA of the CDR3 is TGTGCCTGTGATTATGGAGGGATACGCAAGCTTTTACACACCGATAAACTTATCTTT. Its translation is CACDYGGIRKLLHTDKLIF.